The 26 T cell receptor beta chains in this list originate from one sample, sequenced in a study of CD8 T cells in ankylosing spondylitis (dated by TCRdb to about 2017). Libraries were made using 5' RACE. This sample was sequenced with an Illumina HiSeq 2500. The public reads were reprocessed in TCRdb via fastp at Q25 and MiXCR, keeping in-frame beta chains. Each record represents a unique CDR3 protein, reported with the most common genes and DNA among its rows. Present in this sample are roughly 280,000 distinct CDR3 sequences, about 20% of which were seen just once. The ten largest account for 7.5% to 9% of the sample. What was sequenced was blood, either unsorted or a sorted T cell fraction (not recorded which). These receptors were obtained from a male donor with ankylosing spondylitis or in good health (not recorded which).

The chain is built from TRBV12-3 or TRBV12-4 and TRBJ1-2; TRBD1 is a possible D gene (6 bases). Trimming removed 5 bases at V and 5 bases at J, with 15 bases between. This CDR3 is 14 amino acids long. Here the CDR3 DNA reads TGTGCCAGCAGTCGGGACACCGGAGGGTATGGCTACACCTTC. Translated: CASSRDTGGYGYTF.

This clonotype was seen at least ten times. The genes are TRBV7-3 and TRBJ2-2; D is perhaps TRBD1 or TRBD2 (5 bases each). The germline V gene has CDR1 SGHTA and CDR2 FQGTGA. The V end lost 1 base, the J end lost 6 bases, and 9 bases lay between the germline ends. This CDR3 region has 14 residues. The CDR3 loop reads CASSLNLGAGELFF. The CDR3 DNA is TGTGCCAGCAGCTTAAATCTGGGGGCCGGGGAGCTGTTTTTT.

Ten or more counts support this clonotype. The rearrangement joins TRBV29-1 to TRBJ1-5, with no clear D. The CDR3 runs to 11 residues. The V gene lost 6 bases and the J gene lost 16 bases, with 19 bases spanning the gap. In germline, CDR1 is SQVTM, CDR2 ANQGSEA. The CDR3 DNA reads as TGCAGCGTCCTTGATCTGGGGAGAGCTCATTTT. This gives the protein CSVLDLGRAHF.

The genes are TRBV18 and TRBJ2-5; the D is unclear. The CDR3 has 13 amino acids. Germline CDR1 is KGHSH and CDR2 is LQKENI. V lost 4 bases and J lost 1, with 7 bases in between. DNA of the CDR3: TGTGCCAGCTCACGAACCTTCCAAGAGACCCAGTACTTC. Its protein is CASSRTFQETQYF.

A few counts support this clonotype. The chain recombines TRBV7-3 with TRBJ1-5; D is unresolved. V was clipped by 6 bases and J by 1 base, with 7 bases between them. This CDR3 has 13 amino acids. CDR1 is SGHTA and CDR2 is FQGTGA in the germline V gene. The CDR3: CASSTGSNQPQHF. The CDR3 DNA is TGTGCCAGCAGTACCGGGAGCAATCAGCCCCAGCATTTT.

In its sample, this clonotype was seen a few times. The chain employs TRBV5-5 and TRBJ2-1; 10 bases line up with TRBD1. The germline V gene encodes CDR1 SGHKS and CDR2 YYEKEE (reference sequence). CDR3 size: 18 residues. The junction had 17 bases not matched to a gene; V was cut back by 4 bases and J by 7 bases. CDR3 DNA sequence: TGTGCCAGCAGCAAGGGACAGGGGTTACTACTTCGGGGGAATGAGCAGTTCTTC. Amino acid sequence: CASSKGQGLLLRGNEQFF.

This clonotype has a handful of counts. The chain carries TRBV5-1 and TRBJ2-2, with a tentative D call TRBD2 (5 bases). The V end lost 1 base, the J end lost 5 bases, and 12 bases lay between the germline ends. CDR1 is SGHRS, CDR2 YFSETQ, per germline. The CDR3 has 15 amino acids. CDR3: CASSLYRSGTGELFF. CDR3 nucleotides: TGCGCCAGCAGCTTGTACAGATCGGGGACCGGGGAGCTGTTTTTT. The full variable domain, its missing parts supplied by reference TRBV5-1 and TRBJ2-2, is KAGVTQTPRYLIKTRGQQVTLSCSPISGHRSVSWYQQTPGQGLQFLFEYFSETQRNKGNFPGRFSGRQFSNSRSEMNVSTLELGDSALYLCASSLYRSGTGELFFGEGSRLTVL.

The CDR3 coding sequence is TGTGCCAGCAGGGTAGTGGGAGGAAGTTTGGCCCAGTACTTC. The encoded protein is CASRVVGGSLAQYF. This chain joins TRBV27 and TRBJ2-5; D perhaps matches TRBD2 (6 bases). The CDR3 sequence is 14 residues long. The V gene lost 6 bases and the J gene lost 9 bases, with 20 bases spanning the gap. CDR1 is MNHEY, CDR2 SMNVEV, per germline (reference sequence).

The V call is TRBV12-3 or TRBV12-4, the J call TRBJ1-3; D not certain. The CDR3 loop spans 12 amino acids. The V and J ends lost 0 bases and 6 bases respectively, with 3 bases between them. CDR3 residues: CASSLAANTIYF. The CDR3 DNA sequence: TGTGCCAGCAGTTTAGCGGCAAACACCATATATTTT.

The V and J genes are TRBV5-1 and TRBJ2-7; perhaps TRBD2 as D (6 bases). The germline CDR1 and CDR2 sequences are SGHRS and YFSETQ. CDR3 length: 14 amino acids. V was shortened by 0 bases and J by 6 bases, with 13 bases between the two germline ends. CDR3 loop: CASSLEPGVSEQYV. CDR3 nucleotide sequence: TGCGCCAGCAGCTTGGAACCGGGGGTCAGCGAGCAGTACGTC.

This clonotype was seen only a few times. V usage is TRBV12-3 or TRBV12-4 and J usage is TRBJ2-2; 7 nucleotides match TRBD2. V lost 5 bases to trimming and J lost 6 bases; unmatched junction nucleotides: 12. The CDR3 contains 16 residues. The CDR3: CASSEPRGGRPGELFF. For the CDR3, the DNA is TGTGCCAGCAGTGAACCTCGTGGCGGGAGACCCGGGGAGCTGTTTTTT.

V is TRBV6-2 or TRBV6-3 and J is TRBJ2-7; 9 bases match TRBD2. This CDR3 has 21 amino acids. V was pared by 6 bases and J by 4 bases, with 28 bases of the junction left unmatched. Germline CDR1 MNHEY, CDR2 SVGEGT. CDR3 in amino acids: CASSRRGRLSLLAGPSYEQYV. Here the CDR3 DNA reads TGTGCCAGCAGCCGCAGGGGTCGACTCTCCCTTCTAGCGGGACCCTCTTACGAGCAGTACGTC.

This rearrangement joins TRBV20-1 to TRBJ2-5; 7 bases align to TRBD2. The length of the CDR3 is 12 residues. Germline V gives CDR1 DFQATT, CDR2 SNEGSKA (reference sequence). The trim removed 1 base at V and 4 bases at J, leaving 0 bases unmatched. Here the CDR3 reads CSARVAGETQYF. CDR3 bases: TGCAGTGCTAGAGTAGCGGGAGAGACCCAGTACTTC.

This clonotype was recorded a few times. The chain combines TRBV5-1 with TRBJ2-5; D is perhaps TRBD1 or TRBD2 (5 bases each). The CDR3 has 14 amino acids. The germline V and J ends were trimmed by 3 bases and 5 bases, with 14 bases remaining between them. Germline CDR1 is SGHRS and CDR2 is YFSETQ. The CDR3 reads CASSSGAPGETQYF. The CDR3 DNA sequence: TGCGCCAGCAGCTCCGGGGCTCCCGGGGAGACCCAGTACTTC.

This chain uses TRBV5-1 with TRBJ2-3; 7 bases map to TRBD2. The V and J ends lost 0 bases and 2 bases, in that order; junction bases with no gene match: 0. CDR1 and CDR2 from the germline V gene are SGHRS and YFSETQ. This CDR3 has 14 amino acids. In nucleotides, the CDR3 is TGCGCCAGCAGCTTGGAGCGGGACACAGATACGCAGTATTTT. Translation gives CASSLERDTDTQYF.

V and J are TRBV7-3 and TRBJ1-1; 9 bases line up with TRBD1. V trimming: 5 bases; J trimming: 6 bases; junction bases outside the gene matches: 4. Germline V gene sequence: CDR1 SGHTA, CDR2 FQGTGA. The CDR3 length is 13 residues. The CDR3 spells CASSRDRASEAFF. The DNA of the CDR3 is TGTGCCAGCAGCCGGGACAGGGCCTCTGAAGCTTTCTTT.

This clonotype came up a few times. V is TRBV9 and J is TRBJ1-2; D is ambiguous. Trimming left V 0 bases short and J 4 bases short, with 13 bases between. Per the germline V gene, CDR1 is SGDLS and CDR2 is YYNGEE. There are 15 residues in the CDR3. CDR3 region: CASSVDQALAYGYTF. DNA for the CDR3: TGTGCCAGCAGCGTAGATCAGGCCCTCGCCTATGGCTACACCTTC.

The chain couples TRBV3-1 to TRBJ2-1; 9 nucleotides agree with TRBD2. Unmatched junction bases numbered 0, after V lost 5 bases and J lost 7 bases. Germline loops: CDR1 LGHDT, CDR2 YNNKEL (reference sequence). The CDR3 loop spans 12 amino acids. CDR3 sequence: CASSTSGNEQFF. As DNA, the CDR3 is TGTGCCAGCAGCACTAGCGGGAATGAGCAGTTCTTC.

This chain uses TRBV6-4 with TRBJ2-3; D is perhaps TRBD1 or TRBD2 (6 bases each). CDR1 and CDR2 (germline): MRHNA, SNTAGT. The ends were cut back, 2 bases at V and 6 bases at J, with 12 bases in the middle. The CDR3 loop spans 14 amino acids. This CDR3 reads CASSDKGGLDTQYF. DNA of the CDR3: TGTGCCAGCAGTGACAAGGGGGGCTTGGATACGCAGTATTTT.

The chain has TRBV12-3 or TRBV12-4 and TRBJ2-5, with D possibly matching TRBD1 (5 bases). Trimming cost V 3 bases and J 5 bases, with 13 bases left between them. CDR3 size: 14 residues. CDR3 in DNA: TGTGCCAGCAGTTTCCGAACCCCAGGGGAGACCCAGTACTTC. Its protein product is CASSFRTPGETQYF.

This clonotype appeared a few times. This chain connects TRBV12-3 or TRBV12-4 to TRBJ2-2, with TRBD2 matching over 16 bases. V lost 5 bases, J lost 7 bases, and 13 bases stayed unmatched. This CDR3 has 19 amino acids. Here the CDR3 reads CASSAYAGTSGGAIGELFF. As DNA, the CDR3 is TGTGCCAGCAGTGCTTACGCCGGGACTAGCGGGGGGGCCATCGGGGAGCTGTTTTTT.

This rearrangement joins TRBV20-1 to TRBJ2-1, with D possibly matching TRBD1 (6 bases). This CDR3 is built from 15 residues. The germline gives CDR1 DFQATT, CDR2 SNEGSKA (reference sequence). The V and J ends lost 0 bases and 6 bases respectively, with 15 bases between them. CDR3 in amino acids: CSARDPWGPGNEQFF. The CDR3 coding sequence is TGCAGTGCTAGAGATCCCTGGGGGCCGGGCAATGAGCAGTTCTTC.

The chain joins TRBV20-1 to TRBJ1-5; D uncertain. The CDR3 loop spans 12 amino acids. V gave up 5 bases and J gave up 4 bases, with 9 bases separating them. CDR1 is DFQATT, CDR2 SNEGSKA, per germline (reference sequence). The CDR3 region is CSAVGGNQPQHF. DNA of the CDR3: TGCAGTGCTGTTGGTGGTAATCAGCCCCAGCATTTT.

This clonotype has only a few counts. As DNA, the CDR3 is TGCGCCAGCAGTGGAGGTTCCTATGGCTACACCTTC. Its translation is CASSGGSYGYTF. This sequence joins TRBV5-1 and TRBJ1-2; D unresolved. The CDR3 is 12 amino acids. Germline values: CDR1 SGHRS, CDR2 YFSETQ. The V gene lost 5 bases and the J gene lost 4 bases, with 9 bases spanning the gap.

CDR3 protein: CSAVGRNSPLHF. CDR3 coding DNA: TGCAGTGCTGTGGGGAGGAATTCACCCCTCCACTTT. The V gene is TRBV20-1, the J gene TRBJ1-6; D gene unclear. Germline CDR1 DFQATT, CDR2 SNEGSKA (reference sequence). The CDR3 runs to 12 residues. Between the trimmed V and J ends, which lost 5 bases and 7 bases, there was a span of 9 bases.

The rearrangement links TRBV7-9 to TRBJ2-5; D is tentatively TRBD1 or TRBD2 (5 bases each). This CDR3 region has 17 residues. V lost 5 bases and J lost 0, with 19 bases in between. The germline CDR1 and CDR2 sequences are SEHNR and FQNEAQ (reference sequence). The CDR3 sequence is CASSLRDVGTYQETQYF. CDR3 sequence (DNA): TGTGCCAGCAGCCTCAGGGACGTGGGGACCTACCAAGAGACCCAGTACTTC.